The T cell receptor beta chain under discussion was sequenced for a study of OX40 agonist ivuxolimab in advanced cancers. The study, taken as a whole, reports: More expanded clones were found, on average, in CD8+ than in CD4+ T cells.

With regard to this clone: Its cognate antigen is unknown.

V lost 0 bases to trimming and J lost 8 bases, with 7 bases between them. This CDR3 spans 13 amino acids. Per the germline V gene, CDR1 is LGHNA and CDR2 is YSLEER. Generated by immunoSEQ multiplex PCR, the TCRdb table keeps only in-frame clones and is missing some. The table records around 80,000 clones, around nine tenths of them present only once. This clonotype was sampled from an adult with an advanced solid tumor such as melanoma, head and neck, liver or kidney cancer. This specimen consisted of CD4+ or CD8+ T cells sorted from blood, obtained in a trial of the OX40 agonist ivuxolimab. The V gene is TRBV4-3, the J gene TRBJ1-4; no clear D. The CDR3 DNA sequence: TGCGCCAGCAGCCAAGATCAGCACGAAAAACTGTTTTTT. It encodes CASSQDQHEKLFF.